Described below is a single TCR beta chain sequence and its context. It has no known antigen specificity. Within one base of it there is no much larger clone, and no base qualities were kept. This entry is derived from a study of T cell changes during pregnancy in multiple sclerosis (dated by TCRdb to the late 2010s). For the wider study: The study looked at changes in the T cell repertoire across pregnancy in women with multiple sclerosis.

Libraries were built with the immunoSEQ multiplex PCR assay. TCRdb mirrors the immuneACCESS table, restricted to in-frame sequences. Some clones are absent from its copies; in checked studies, under half trace to an unresolved V gene, and the reason for the others is unknown. A total of approximately 47,000 clones appear in this sample, around 90% of them only once. The ten largest account for about 2% of the sample. The sequence was collected from a female donor with multiple sclerosis, enrolled in a pregnancy study. The sample consisted of peripheral blood, taken in the first trimester of pregnancy.

The sequenced DNA: TGTGCCAGCAGCCGTGAGGGAACGGGGTACACTGAAGCTTTCTTT. This gives the protein CASSREGTGYTEAFF. This chain is built from TRBV9 and TRBJ1-1; the D gene identity is not certain. The germline V gene encodes CDR1 SGDLS and CDR2 YYNGEE. The junction carries 16 bases between V and J, which are trimmed by 4 bases and 3 bases respectively. The CDR3 starts with the cysteine, ends with the phenylalanine, and has 15 residues. Only the CDR3 DNA is retained, 45 bases long and in frame from the first base.